The T cell receptor (beta chain) described here comes from a study of human T cells and chemical hapten exposure. Study-wide background: Sensitization was performed using 2% DPC on an approximately 2 cm by approximately 2 cm upper inner arm skin site.

The CDR3 extends over 16 amino acids. Germline CDR1 is MNHEY and CDR2 is SMNVEV (reference sequence). Trimming took 4 bases from V and 5 from J, leaving 20 bases between them. TCRdb recomputed calls from the RACE reads with MiXCR, one row per CDR3 protein. This sample has tens of thousands of distinct CDR3 sequences, with around 10% found just once. Time point defined: pre-sensitization, week 0. As to treatment: therapeutic diphenylcyclopropenone sensitization with weekly scalp DPC. This rearrangement joins TRBV27 to TRBJ1-2, with D possibly being TRBD1 (6 bases). The TCR originated in a middle-aged woman with alopecia areata. Some clones in this sample may be carry-over from other donors' samples. The material sequenced was whole blood, taken in connection with sensitization to the hapten diphenylcyclopropenone (DPC). The CDR3 DNA sequence: TGTGCCAGCAGTTCCCAAAACAGGGAACCCCTTTATGGCTACACCTTC. Its protein product is CASSSQNREPLYGYTF.